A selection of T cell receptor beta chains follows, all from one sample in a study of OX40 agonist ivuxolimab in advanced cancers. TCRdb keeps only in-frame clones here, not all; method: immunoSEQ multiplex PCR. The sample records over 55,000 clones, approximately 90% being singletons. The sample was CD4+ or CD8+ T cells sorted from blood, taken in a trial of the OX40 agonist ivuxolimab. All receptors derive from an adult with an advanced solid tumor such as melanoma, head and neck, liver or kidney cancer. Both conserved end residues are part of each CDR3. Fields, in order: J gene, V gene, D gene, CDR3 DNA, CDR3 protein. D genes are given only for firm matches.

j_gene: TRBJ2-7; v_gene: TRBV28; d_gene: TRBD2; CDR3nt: TGTGCCAGCAGCTGGACTAGCGGCGCCTACGAGCAGTACTTC; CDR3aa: CASSWTSGAYEQYF
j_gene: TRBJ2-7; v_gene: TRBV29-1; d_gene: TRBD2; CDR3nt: TGCAGCGTTGAGGCTAGCGGTCCTTACGAGCAGTACTTC; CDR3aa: CSVEASGPYEQYF
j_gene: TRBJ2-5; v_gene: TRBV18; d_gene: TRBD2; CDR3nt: TGTGCCAGCTCACCTCCGCAGACTAGCGGGAGTCTTTCCCTCGAGACCCAGTACTTC; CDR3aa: CASSPPQTSGSLSLETQYF
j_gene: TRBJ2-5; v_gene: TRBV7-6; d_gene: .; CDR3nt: TGTGCCAGCAGCTTCGGGGGATCGGAGGGAGAGACCCAGTACTTC; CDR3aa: CASSFGGSEGETQYF
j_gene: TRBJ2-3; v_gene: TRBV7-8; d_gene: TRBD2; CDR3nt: TGTGCCAGCAGCTCGGGACTAGCGGGAGAGCAGGATACGCAGTATTTT; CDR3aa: CASSSGLAGEQDTQYF
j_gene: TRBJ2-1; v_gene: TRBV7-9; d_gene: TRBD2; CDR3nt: TGTGCCAGCAGCATACTCCGGACTAGCGGACGGGATGAGCAGTTCTTC; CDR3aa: CASSILRTSGRDEQFF
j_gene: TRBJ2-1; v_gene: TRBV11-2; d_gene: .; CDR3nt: TGTGCCAGCAGCTTAGGTTCCTACAATGAGCAGTTCTTC; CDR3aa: CASSLGSYNEQFF
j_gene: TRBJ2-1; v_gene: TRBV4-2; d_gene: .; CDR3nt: TGTGCCAGCAGCCAAGCCAGCGGCTCCTACAATGAGCAGTTCTTC; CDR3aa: CASSQASGSYNEQFF
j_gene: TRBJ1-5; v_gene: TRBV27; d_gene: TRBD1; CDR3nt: TGTGCCAGCAGTCCTGGGACAGGGGTGTCGTCCCAGCATTTT; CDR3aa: CASSPGTGVSSQHF
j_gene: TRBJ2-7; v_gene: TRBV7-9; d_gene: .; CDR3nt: TGTGCCAGCAGTTACGGGTCCGACGAGCAGTACTTC; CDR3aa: CASSYGSDEQYF